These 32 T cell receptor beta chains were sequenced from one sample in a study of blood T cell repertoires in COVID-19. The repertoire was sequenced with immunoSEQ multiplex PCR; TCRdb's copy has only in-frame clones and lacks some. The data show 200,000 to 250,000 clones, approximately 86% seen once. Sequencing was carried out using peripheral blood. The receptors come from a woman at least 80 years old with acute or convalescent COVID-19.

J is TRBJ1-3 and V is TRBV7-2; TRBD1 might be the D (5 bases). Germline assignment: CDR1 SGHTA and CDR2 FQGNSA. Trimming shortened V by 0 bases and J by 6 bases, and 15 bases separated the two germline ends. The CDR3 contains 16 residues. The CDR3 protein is CASSLAGGKTVNTIYF. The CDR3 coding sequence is TGTGCCAGCAGCTTAGCCGGGGGAAAGACGGTAAACACCATATATTTT.

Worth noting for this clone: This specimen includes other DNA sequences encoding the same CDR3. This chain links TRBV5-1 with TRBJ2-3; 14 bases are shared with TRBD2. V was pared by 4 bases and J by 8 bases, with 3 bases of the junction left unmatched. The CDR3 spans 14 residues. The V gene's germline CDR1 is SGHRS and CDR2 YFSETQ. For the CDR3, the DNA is TGCGCCAGCAGCCCGGGACTAGCGGGGGTTACGCAGTATTTT. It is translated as CASSPGLAGVTQYF.

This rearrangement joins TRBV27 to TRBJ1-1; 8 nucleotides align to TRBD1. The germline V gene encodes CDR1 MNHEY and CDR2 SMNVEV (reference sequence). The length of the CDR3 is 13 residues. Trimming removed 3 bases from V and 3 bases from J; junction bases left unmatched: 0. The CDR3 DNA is TGTGCCAGCAGTTTGGACAGGGACACTGAAGCTTTCTTT. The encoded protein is CASSLDRDTEAFF.

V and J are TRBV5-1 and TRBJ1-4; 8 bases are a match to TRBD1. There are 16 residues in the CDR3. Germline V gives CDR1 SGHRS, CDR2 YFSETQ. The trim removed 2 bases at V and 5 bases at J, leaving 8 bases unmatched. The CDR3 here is CASSFKTGATNEKLFF. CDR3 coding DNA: TGCGCCAGCAGCTTTAAGACAGGGGCCACAAATGAAAAACTGTTTTTT.

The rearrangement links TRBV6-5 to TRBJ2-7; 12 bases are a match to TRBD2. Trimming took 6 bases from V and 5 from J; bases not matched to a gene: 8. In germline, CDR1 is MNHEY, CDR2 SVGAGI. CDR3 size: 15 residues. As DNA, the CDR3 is TGTGCCAGCAGCGCCGGGACTAGCGGGCCTCACGAGCAGTACTTC. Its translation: CASSAGTSGPHEQYF.

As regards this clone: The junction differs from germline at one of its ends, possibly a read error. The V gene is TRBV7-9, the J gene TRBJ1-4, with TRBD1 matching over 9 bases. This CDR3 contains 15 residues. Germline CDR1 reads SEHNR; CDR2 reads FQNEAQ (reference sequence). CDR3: CASSLTGGTKEKLFF. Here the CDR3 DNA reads TGTGCCAGCAGCTTGACAGGGGGGACTAAGGAAAAACTGTTTTTT.

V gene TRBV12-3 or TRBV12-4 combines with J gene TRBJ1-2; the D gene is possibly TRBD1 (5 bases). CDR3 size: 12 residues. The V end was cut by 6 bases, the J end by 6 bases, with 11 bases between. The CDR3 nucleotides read TGTGCCAGCAGCTACCAGGGTCATGGCTACACCTTC. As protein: CASSYQGHGYTF.

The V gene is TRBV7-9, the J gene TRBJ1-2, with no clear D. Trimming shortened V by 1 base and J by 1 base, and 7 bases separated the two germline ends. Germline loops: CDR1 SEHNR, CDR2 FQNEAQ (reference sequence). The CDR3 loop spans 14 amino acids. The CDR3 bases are TGTGCCAGCAGCTTAGGCCCAGTTAACTATGGCTACACCTTC. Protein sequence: CASSLGPVNYGYTF. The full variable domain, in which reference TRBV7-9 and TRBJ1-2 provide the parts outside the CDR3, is DTGVSQNPRHKITKRGQNVTFRCDPISEHNRLYWYRQTLGQGPEFLTYFQNEAQLEKSRLLSDRFSAERPKGSFSTLEIQRTEQGDSAMYLCASSLGPVNYGYTFGSGTRLTVV.

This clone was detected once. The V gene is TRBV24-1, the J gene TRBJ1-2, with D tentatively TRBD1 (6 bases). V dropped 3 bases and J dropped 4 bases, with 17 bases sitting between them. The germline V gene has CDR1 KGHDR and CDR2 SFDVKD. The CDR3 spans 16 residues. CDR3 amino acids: CATSDAGSGQSYGYTF. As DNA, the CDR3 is TGTGCCACCAGTGATGCAGGTTCCGGACAGAGCTATGGCTACACCTTC.

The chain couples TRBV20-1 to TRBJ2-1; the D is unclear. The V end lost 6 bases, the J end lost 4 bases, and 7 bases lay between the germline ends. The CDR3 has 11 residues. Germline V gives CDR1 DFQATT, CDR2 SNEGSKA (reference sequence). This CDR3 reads CSAQTYNEQFF. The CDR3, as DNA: TGCAGTGCCCAGACTTACAATGAGCAGTTCTTC.

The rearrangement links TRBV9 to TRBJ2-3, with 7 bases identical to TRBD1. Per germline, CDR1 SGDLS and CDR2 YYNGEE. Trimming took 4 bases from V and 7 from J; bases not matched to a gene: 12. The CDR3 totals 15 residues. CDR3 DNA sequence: TGTGCCAGCAGCTTGGCAAGGGGGCGCGGACATACGCAGTATTTT. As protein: CASSLARGRGHTQYF. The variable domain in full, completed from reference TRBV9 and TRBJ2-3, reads DSGVTQTPKHLITATGQRVTLRCSPRSGDLSVYWYQQSLDQGLQFLIQYYNGEERAKGNILERFSAQQFPDLHSELNLSSLELGDSALYFCASSLARGRGHTQYFGPGTRLTVL.

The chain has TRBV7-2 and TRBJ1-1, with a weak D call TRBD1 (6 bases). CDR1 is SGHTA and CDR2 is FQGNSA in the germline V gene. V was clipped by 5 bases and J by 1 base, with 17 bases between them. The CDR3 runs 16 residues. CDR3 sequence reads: CASSPGQPRGNTEAFF. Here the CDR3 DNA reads TGTGCCAGCAGCCCCGGACAGCCCCGGGGGAACACTGAAGCTTTCTTT.

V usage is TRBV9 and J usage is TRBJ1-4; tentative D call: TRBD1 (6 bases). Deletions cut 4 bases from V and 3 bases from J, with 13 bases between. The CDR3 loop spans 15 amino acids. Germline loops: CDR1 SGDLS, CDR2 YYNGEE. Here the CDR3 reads CASSLEGGPNEKLFF. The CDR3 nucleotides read TGTGCCAGCAGCTTAGAGGGGGGGCCTAATGAAAAACTGTTTTTT.

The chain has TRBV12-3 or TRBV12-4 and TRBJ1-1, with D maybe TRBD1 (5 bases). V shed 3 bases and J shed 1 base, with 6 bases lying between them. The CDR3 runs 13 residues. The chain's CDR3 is CASSFRANTEAFF. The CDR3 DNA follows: TGTGCCAGCAGTTTCAGGGCGAACACTGAAGCTTTCTTT.

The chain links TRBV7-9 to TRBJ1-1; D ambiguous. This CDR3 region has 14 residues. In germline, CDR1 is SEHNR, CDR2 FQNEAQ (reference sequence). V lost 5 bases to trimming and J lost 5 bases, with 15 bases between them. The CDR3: CASSRRSGGTEAFF. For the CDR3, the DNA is TGTGCCAGCAGCCGACGGTCCGGAGGAACTGAAGCTTTCTTT. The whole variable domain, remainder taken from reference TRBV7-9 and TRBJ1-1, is DTGVSQNPRHKITKRGQNVTFRCDPISEHNRLYWYRQTLGQGPEFLTYFQNEAQLEKSRLLSDRFSAERPKGSFSTLEIQRTEQGDSAMYLCASSRRSGGTEAFFGQGTRLTVV.

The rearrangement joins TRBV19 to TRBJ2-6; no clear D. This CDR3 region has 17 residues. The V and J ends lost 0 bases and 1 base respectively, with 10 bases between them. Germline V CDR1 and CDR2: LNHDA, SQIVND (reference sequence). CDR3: CASSIDGLSSGANVLTF. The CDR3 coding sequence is TGTGCCAGTAGTATAGATGGTCTGAGTTCTGGGGCCAACGTCCTGACTTTC.

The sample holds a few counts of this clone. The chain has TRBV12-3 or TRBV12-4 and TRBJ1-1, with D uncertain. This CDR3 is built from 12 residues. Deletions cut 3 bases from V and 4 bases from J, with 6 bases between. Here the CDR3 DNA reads TGTGCCAGCAGTTTGAGTAGCACTGAAGCTTTCTTT. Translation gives CASSLSSTEAFF.

The CDR3 loop reads CASSIPGTGKETQYF. Here the CDR3 DNA reads TGTGCCAGTAGTATACCTGGGACAGGGAAAGAGACCCAGTACTTC. The rearrangement joins TRBV19 to TRBJ2-5; 9 nucleotides line up with TRBD1. From germline, CDR1 is LNHDA and CDR2 SQIVND (reference sequence). The CDR3 has 15 residues. Trimming took 2 bases from V and 3 from J; bases not matched to a gene: 4.

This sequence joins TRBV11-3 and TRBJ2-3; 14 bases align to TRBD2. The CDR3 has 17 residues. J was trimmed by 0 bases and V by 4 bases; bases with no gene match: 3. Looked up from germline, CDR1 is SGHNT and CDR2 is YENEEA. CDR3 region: CASSSGLAGESTDTQYF. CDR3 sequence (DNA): TGTGCCAGCAGCTCGGGACTAGCGGGGGAGAGCACAGATACGCAGTATTTT.

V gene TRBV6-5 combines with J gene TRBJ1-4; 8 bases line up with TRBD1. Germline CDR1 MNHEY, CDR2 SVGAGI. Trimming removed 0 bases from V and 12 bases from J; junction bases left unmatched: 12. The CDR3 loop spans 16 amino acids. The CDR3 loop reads CASSYSTIEDRAQLFF. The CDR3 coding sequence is TGTGCCAGCAGTTACTCGACAATTGAGGACAGGGCACAACTGTTTTTT.

The CDR3 coding sequence is TGTGCCAGCAACCAAAGACTAGCGGCCACAGATACGCAGTATTTT. Translation gives CASNQRLAATDTQYF. The chain has TRBV7-2 and TRBJ2-3; 9 positions match TRBD2. Germline CDR1 reads SGHTA; CDR2 reads FQGNSA. Unmatched junction bases numbered 7, after V lost 7 bases and J lost 2 bases. CDR3 length: 15 residues.

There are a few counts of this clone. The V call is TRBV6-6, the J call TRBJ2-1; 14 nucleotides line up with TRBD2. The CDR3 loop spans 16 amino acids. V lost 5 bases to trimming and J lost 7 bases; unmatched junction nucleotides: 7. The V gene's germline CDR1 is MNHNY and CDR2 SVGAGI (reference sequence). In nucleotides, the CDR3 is TGTGCCAGCAGTCGCCAGACTAGCGGGGGGGCAAATGAGCAGTTCTTC. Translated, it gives CASSRQTSGGANEQFF.

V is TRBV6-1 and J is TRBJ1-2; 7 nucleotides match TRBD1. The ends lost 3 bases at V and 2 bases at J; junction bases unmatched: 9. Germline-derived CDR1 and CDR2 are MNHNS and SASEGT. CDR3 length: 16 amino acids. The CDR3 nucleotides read TGTGCCAGCAGTGACCCCCTTAGACAGGGAAACTATGGCTACACCTTC. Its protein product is CASSDPLRQGNYGYTF.

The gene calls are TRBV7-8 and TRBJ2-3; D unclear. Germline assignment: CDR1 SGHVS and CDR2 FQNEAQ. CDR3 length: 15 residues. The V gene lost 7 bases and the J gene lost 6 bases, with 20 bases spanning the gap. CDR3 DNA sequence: TGTGCCAGCACCCTTGGGCCATTAGGTAGGGATACGCAGTATTTT. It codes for CASTLGPLGRDTQYF.

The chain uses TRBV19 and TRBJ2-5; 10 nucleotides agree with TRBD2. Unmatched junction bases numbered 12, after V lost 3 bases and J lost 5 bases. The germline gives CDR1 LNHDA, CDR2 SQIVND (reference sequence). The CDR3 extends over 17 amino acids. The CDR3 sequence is CASSIRPAGGLKETQYF. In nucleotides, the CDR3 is TGTGCCAGTAGTATCCGCCCAGCGGGGGGGCTGAAGGAGACCCAGTACTTC. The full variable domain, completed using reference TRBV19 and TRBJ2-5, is DGGITQSPKYLFRKEGQNVTLSCEQNLNHDAMYWYRQDPGQGLRLIYYSQIVNDFQKGDIAEGYSVSREKKESFPLTVTSAQKNPTAFYLCASSIRPAGGLKETQYFGPGTRLLVL.

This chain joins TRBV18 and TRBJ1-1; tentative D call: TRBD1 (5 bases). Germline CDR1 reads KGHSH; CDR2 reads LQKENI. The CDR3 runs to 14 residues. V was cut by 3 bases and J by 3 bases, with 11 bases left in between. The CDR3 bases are TGTGCCAGCTCACCCTCCGGGACTTACACTGAAGCTTTCTTT. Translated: CASSPSGTYTEAFF. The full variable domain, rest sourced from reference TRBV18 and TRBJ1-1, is NAGVMQNPRHLVRRRGQEARLRCSPMKGHSHVYWYRQLPEEGLKFMVYLQKENIIDESGMPKERFSAEFPKEGPSILRIQQVVRGDSAAYFCASSPSGTYTEAFFGQGTRLTVV.

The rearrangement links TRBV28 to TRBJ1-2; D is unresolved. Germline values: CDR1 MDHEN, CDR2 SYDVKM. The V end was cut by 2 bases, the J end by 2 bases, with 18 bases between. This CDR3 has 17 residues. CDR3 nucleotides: TGTGCCAGCAGTTTAAATGGCAGGATCATGTCCAACTATGGCTACACCTTC. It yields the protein CASSLNGRIMSNYGYTF.

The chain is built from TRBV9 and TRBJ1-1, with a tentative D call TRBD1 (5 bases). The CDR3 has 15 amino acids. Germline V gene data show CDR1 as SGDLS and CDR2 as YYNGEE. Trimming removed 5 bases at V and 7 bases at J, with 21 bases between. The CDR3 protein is CASRAEVGAGGEAFF. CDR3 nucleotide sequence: TGTGCCAGCAGAGCGGAAGTGGGAGCCGGGGGTGAAGCTTTCTTT.

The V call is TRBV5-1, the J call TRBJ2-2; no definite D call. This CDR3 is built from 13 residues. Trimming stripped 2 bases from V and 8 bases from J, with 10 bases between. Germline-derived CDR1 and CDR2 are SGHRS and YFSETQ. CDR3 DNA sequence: TGCGCCAGCAGCTTTGCCGTCGGGGGGGAGCTGTTTTTT. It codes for CASSFAVGGELFF.

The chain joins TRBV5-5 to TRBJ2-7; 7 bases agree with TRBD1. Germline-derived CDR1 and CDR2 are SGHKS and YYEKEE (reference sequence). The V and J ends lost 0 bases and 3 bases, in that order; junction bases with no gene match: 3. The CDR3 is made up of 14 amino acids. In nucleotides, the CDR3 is TGTGCCAGCAGCTTGGGACAGGGAGTCTACGAGCAGTACTTC. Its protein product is CASSLGQGVYEQYF.

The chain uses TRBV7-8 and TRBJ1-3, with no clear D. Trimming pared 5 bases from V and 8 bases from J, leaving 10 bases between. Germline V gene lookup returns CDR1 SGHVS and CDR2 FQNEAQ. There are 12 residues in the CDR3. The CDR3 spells CASSPYEDTIYF. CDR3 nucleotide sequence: TGTGCCAGCAGCCCCTACGAGGACACCATATATTTT.

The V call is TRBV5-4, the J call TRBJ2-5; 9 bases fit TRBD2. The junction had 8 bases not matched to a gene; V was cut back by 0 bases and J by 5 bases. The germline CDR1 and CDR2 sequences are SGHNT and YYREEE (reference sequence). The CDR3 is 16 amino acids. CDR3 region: CASSLAFAGGRETQYF. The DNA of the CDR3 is TGTGCCAGCAGCTTGGCATTCGCGGGGGGGCGGGAGACCCAGTACTTC.